This is a list of T cell receptor beta chains from one sample in a study of response to subunit inactivated influenza vaccine. TCRdb redid the calling of the RT-PCR reads with MiXCR, one entry per CDR3 protein. The sample records 450,000 to 600,000 distinct CDR3 sequences, 15% to 20% being singletons. This sample comprised CD4+ T cells sorted from PBMCs, obtained less than 25 months after vaccination. These receptors all stem from a man aged 45 to 75 who received an inactivated influenza vaccine. CDR3s include the opening cysteine and the closing phenylalanine or tryptophan. D genes are given only for firm matches. Only part of the rows carry a size: once, few, many, or a class if the clone is expanded.

V gene	D gene	clone size	J gene	CDR3 DNA	CDR3 protein
TRBV24-1	TRBD1	NA	TRBJ2-2	TGTGCCACCGGACAGGGGAGCACCGGGGAGCTGTTTTTT	CATGQGSTGELFF
TRBV2	NA	NA	TRBJ2-4	TGTGCCAGCAGCGGGGAAACAAACATTCAGTACTTC	CASSGETNIQYF
TRBV6-2/TRBV6-3	NA	few	TRBJ1-5	TGTGCCAGCACCCCAGACAGATACAATCAGCCCCAGCATTTT	CASTPDRYNQPQHF
TRBV18	NA	NA	TRBJ2-7	TGTGCCAGCTCACCAGGGACAAGCAACATCGAGCAGTACTTC	CASSPGTSNIEQYF
TRBV18	NA	few	TRBJ2-1	TGTGCCAGCTCACCTTCACGGCCCACGAAGGATGAGCAGTTCTTC	CASSPSRPTKDEQFF
TRBV18	TRBD1	many	TRBJ2-7	TGTGCCAGCTCACGTGGCGACAGGGGATACGAGCAGTACTTC	CASSRGDRGYEQYF
TRBV25-1	NA	few	TRBJ1-2	TGTGCCAGCAGTGAAGGTCAGGGAGGGAGGTATGGCTACACCTTC	CASSEGQGGRYGYTF
TRBV3-1	NA	many	TRBJ2-3	TGTGCCAGCAGCCAAGCGTCGAACACAGATACGCAGTATTTT	CASSQASNTDTQYF
TRBV9	NA	few	TRBJ2-2	TGTGCCAGCAGCGTAGCAGCATACGCCGGGGAGCTGTTTTTT	CASSVAAYAGELFF
TRBV6-1	TRBD1	NA	TRBJ1-6	TGTGCCAGCACCCAAGACGGGACAGGATGGGCACCCCTCCACTTT	CASTQDGTGWAPLHF
TRBV7-2	TRBD1	few	TRBJ2-1	TGTGCCAGCAGCTCCCGGACAGGGTTCAATGAGCAGTTCTTC	CASSSRTGFNEQFF
TRBV7-2	NA	few	TRBJ2-3	TGTGCCTCCGCAAGGAGAGGGATTAGGACAGATACGCAGTATTTT	CASARRGIRTDTQYF
TRBV20-1	NA	NA	TRBJ2-7	TGCAGTGCTCCCAGACAGAGCACAGGGTCAGAGCAGTACTTC	CSAPRQSTGSEQYF
TRBV5-1	NA	few	TRBJ2-7	TGCGCCAGCAGGGCCGAGGGCTCCTACGAGCAGTACTTC	CASRAEGSYEQYF
TRBV9	TRBD2	NA	TRBJ2-1	TGTGCCAGCAGCGAACTTGCCGGTAGCGGGGCCCACAATGAGCAGTTCTTC	CASSELAGSGAHNEQFF
TRBV2	NA	NA	TRBJ2-7	TGTGCCAGCAGATACCGGGACAACTCCTACGAGCAGTACTTC	CASRYRDNSYEQYF
TRBV7-2	NA	few	TRBJ1-3	TGTGCCAGCAGCTTAGAACCTCCTGGAAACACCATATATTTT	CASSLEPPGNTIYF
TRBV20-1	TRBD2	few	TRBJ2-5	TGCAGTGCCACGACTAGCTGGGCGGAGACCCAGTACTTC	CSATTSWAETQYF
TRBV11-2	TRBD1	many	TRBJ2-3	TGTGCCAGCAGCCGACAGGGTTCTAGCACAGATACGCAGTATTTT	CASSRQGSSTDTQYF
TRBV20-1	TRBD2	few	TRBJ2-7	TGCAGTGCGAAAATAGCGGGGCTGGACTACGAGCAGTACTTC	CSAKIAGLDYEQYF
TRBV24-1	NA	once	TRBJ2-2	TGTGCCACCAGTGATAATCATTTAACCGGGGAGCTGTTTTTT	CATSDNHLTGELFF
TRBV28	NA	NA	TRBJ1-6	TGTGCCAGTCAGTTCGGCTCCTATAATTCACCCCTCCACTTT	CASQFGSYNSPLHF
TRBV7-2	NA	few	TRBJ2-7	TGTGCCAGCAGCTTAGCGGGACGGCCCTACGAGCAGTACTTC	CASSLAGRPYEQYF
TRBV25-1	TRBD1	NA	TRBJ2-6	TGTGCCAGCAGTGCCCTGGGGCGGGACAGGGTTTCTGGGGCCAACGTCCTGACTTTC	CASSALGRDRVSGANVLTF
TRBV20-1	TRBD1	NA	TRBJ2-1	TGCAGTGCTAGACGGACAGGGGGATACAATGAGCAGTTCTTC	CSARRTGGYNEQFF
TRBV12-3/TRBV12-4	NA	NA	TRBJ1-2	TGTGCCAGCAGGGGGACGGCTCGAGTGAATGGCTACACCTTC	CASRGTARVNGYTF
TRBV29-1	TRBD2	few	TRBJ2-7	TGCAGCGTTCGGGGGGGGCGGGAGTCCCCGTCCGAGCAGTACTTC	CSVRGGRESPSEQYF
TRBV20-1	TRBD2	few	TRBJ2-3	TGCAGTGCTAGAGATTTGAAGCGGGGGGGCAGGTTGGATACGCAGTATTTT	CSARDLKRGGRLDTQYF
TRBV4-3	NA	few	TRBJ2-6	TGCGCCAGCAGCCAACACCTTTCTGGGGCCAACGTCCTGACTTTC	CASSQHLSGANVLTF
TRBV5-1	NA	many	TRBJ1-2	TGCGCCAGCAGCTTGGGGCAGTCTAACTATGGCTACACCTTC	CASSLGQSNYGYTF
TRBV11-2	NA	many	TRBJ1-1	TGTGCCAGCAGCTCTGGGAGGTTGGTGGAAGCTTTCTTT	CASSSGRLVEAFF
TRBV12-3/TRBV12-4	NA	few	TRBJ1-2	TGTGCCAGCACCACCAGGAGAAACTATGGCTACACCTTC	CASTTRRNYGYTF
TRBV5-1	NA	few	TRBJ2-5	TGCGCCAGCAGTCAACCCGGGACCCAACAAGAGACCCAGTACTTC	CASSQPGTQQETQYF
TRBV20-1	NA	NA	TRBJ1-3	TGCAGTGCTAGAGATGAGAGTAGCAACACCATATATTTT	CSARDESSNTIYF
TRBV28	NA	few	TRBJ1-2	TGTGCCAGCAGTGCGACTGACTTTTATGGCTACACCTTC	CASSATDFYGYTF
TRBV5-4	NA	NA	TRBJ2-2	TGTGCCAGCAGCACGATGACGGGAATGGGCACCGGGGAGCTGTTTTTT	CASSTMTGMGTGELFF
TRBV5-6	NA	many	TRBJ1-2	TGTGCCAGCAGCTCTTACTATGGCTACACCTTC	CASSSYYGYTF
TRBV7-2	NA	NA	TRBJ1-3	TGTGCCAGCAGCCTAGAGGGGGGAACTGGAAACACCATATATTTT	CASSLEGGTGNTIYF
TRBV20-1	NA	few	TRBJ1-1	TGCAGTGCTAGAGATCTTGAGCGGGACGAGCGCGTCACTGAAGCTTTCTTT	CSARDLERDERVTEAFF
TRBV7-2	TRBD1	NA	TRBJ2-5	TGTGCCAGCAGCTTAGTACAGGGGATTGAGGAGACCCAGTACTTC	CASSLVQGIEETQYF
TRBV15	TRBD2	NA	TRBJ2-1	TGTGCCACCAGCAGAGCTCTAGCGGGGGTCTTGGGTGAGCAGTTCTTC	CATSRALAGVLGEQFF